Included here is one T cell receptor beta chain sequence, with context. The germline V gene has CDR1 SGHDN and CDR2 FVKESK. V shed 2 bases and J 8 bases; nucleotides not matched to a gene: 7. CDR3 length: 15 amino acids. Profiled with immunoSEQ multiplex PCR; TCRdb holds only in-frame clones, not every one. The sample records tens of thousands of clones, 80% to 90% being singletons. The sample originates from a study of T cells after somatic rescue of genetic block. The source is a woman between 18 and 29 years old. The chain links TRBV14 to TRBJ1-4; the match to TRBD1 covers 8 bases. The sequencing input was peripheral blood mononuclear cells (PBMCs). The CDR3 DNA reads TGTGCCAGCAGCCAACTCAGGGGGCGCGGGGAAAAACTGTTTTTT. Its translation is CASSQLRGRGEKLFF.